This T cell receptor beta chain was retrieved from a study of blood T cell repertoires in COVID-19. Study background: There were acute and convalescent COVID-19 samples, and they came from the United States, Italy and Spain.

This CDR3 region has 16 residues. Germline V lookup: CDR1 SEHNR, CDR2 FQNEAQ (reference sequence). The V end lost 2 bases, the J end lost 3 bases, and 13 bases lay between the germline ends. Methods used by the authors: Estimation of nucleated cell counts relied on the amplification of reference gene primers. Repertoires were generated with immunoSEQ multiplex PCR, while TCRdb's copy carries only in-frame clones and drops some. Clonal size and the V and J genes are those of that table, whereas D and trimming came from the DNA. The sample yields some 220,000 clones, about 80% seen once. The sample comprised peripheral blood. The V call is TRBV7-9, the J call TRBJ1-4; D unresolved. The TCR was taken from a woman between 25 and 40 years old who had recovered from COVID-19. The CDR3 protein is CASSLSPGRANEKLFF. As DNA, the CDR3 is TGTGCCAGCAGCTTAAGTCCGGGGAGGGCTAATGAAAAACTGTTTTTT.